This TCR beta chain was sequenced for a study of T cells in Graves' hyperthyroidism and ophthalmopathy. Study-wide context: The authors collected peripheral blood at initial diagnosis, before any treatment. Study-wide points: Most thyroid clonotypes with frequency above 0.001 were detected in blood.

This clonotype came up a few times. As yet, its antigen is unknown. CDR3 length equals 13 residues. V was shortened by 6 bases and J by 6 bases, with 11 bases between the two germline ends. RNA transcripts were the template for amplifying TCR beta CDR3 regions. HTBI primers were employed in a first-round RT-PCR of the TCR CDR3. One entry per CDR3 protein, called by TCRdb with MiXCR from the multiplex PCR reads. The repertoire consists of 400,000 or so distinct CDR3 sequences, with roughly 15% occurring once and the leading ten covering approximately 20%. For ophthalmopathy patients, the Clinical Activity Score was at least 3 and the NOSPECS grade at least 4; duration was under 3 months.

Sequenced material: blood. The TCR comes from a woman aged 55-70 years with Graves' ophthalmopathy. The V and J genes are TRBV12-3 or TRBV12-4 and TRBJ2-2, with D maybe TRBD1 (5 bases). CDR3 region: CASRSTGAGELFF. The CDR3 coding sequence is TGTGCCAGCAGGTCCACAGGAGCCGGGGAGCTGTTTTTT.